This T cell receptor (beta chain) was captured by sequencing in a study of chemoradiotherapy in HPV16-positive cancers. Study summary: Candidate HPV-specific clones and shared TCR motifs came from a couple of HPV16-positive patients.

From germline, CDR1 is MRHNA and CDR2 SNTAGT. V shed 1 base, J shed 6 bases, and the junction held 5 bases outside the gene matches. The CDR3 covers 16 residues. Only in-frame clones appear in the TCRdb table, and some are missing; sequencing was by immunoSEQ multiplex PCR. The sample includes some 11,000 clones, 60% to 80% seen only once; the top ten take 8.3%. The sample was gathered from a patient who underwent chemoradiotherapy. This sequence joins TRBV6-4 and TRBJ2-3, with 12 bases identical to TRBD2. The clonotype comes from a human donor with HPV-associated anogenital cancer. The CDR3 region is CASSDFLAGGPDTQYF. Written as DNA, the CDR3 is TGTGCCAGCAGTGACTTTCTAGCGGGAGGGCCCGATACGCAGTATTTT.